The subject of this entry is one T cell receptor beta chain. The CDR3 covers 17 residues. Germline CDR1 is SNHLY and CDR2 is FYNNEI. V lost 7 bases to trimming and J lost 0 bases; unmatched junction nucleotides: 5. Here immunoSEQ multiplex PCR was the method, and the copy in TCRdb shows in-frame clones only, minus some. This sample has 210,000 or so clones; about 94% occur once, and the top ten carry 1.7%. The record originates from a study of T cell responses to AZD1222 COVID-19 vaccine. The V gene is TRBV2, the J gene TRBJ2-2; 13 bases map to TRBD2. The specimen comprised peripheral blood, sampled 28 days after the second dose of the MenACWY control vaccine. This clonotype originated in an adult who received the MenACWY meningococcal vaccine as a control. The CDR3, as DNA: TGTGCCAGCACCGGACTAGCGGGGGCCTCGAACACCGGGGAGCTGTTTTTT. Translation gives CASTGLAGASNTGELFF.